These 27 T cell receptor beta chains were all obtained from the same sample, sequenced in a study of T cell repertoires in cytomegalovirus infection (dated by TCRdb to the late 2010s). Sequencing was performed on an Illumina HiSeq 1500. TCRdb redid the processing of the public reads, applying fastp at Q25 and MiXCR, and retained in-frame beta chains. Identical CDR3 protein sequences are pooled into one entry, listed with their most common genes and DNA. The sample yields around 450,000 distinct CDR3 sequences; over 9% were counted once. Jointly, the top ten make up around 9.6% of the sample. The sequencing sample was made of PBMCs. These receptors came from a human donor in good health (CMV status not recorded). Some clones in this sample may be carry-over from other donors' samples.

This clonotype has ten or more counts. V and J are TRBV6-1 and TRBJ2-5, with D possibly TRBD1 on 5 matching bases. The CDR3 has 14 amino acids. Per germline, CDR1 MNHNS and CDR2 SASEGT. V lost 5 bases to trimming and J lost 2 bases, with 12 bases between them. CDR3 DNA: TGTGCCAGCAGTCCGACAGACGGGCAAGAGACCCAGTACTTC. Its translation is CASSPTDGQETQYF.

The sample holds many counts of this clonotype. The rearrangement joins TRBV20-1 to TRBJ2-1, with TRBD2 matching over 13 bases. Germline CDR1 DFQATT, CDR2 SNEGSKA (reference sequence). V lost 1 base to trimming and J lost 3 bases; unmatched junction nucleotides: 12. The CDR3 length is 19 residues. The CDR3 is CSARGTSGSLQPYYNEQFF. The CDR3 DNA reads TGCAGTGCTAGAGGGACTAGCGGGAGTTTGCAGCCATACTACAATGAGCAGTTCTTC.

This clonotype was counted ten times or more. The chain employs TRBV7-9 and TRBJ1-1, with unresolved D. The V and J ends lost 4 bases and 1 base respectively, with 10 bases between them. Germline V gene data show CDR1 as SEHNR and CDR2 as FQNEAQ (reference sequence). This CDR3 contains 14 residues. CDR3 amino acids: CASSSKIPNTEAFF. The DNA of the CDR3 is TGTGCCAGCAGCTCCAAAATTCCGAACACTGAAGCTTTCTTT.

This clonotype has only a few counts. The chain is built from TRBV5-1 and TRBJ2-3, with TRBD1 matching 10 bases. The CDR3 covers 15 residues. CDR1 is SGHRS and CDR2 is YFSETQ in the germline V gene. V shed 0 bases, J shed 4 bases, and the junction held 2 bases outside the gene matches. This chain's CDR3 is CASSLDGQGADTQYF. The CDR3 DNA reads as TGCGCCAGCAGCTTGGATGGACAGGGGGCAGATACGCAGTATTTT.

This clonotype was counted at least ten times. This chain links TRBV9 with TRBJ2-2; the match to TRBD1 covers 11 bases. The CDR3 is 16 residues long. V dropped 3 bases and J dropped 2; count of bases not matched to a gene: 3. Germline-derived CDR1 and CDR2 are SGDLS and YYNGEE. The CDR3 sequence is CASSAGQGANTGELFF. The DNA for the CDR3 is TGTGCCAGCAGCGCCGGACAGGGGGCAAACACCGGGGAGCTGTTTTTT.

This clonotype was detected many times. The chain joins TRBV12-5 to TRBJ2-7, with a weak D call TRBD1 (6 bases). Per germline, CDR1 LGHNT and CDR2 FRNRAP. Trimming cost V 5 bases and J 7 bases, with 24 bases left between them. There are 16 residues in the CDR3. This CDR3 reads CASGLYSGGSRGEQYF. In DNA form, the CDR3 reads TGTGCTAGTGGTCTCTATTCGGGCGGCTCGAGGGGGGAGCAGTACTTC.

Remarks on this clonotype: Germline and junction disagree at one end, which may indicate a read error. The rearrangement joins TRBV27 to TRBJ1-1, with TRBD1 matching 7 bases. CDR3 length: 13 residues. Per the germline V gene, CDR1 is MNHEY and CDR2 is SMNVEV (reference sequence). The CDR3 reads CASSPQGSTEGFF. CDR3 nucleotide sequence: TGTGCTAGCAGTCCACAGGGGTCCACTGAAGGTTTCTTT.

This clonotype was counted between two and nine times. This chain uses TRBV29-1 with TRBJ2-2; D is undetermined. CDR3 size: 11 residues. The V and J ends lost 6 bases and 6 bases respectively, with 8 bases between them. Per the germline V gene, CDR1 is SQVTM and CDR2 is ANQGSEA. CDR3 protein: CSVTLAGELFF. Written as DNA, the CDR3 is TGCAGCGTGACGCTAGCCGGGGAGCTGTTTTTT.

This sequence joins TRBV27 and TRBJ1-2; the match to TRBD1 covers 9 bases. The CDR3 extends over 15 amino acids. V lost 6 bases, J lost 4 bases, and 9 bases stayed unmatched. Germline CDR1 is MNHEY and CDR2 is SMNVEV (reference sequence). In nucleotides, the CDR3 is TGTGCCAGCAGACGACAGGGGGGCGCTAGCTATGGCTACACCTTC. Encoded protein: CASRRQGGASYGYTF.

The J gene is TRBJ2-5, the V gene TRBV5-4; TRBD2 agrees at 9 bases. This CDR3 comprises 14 residues. The V and J ends lost 4 bases and 3 bases, in that order; junction bases with no gene match: 4. Germline V gives CDR1 SGHNT, CDR2 YYREEE (reference sequence). CDR3 protein: CASSPTSGKETQYF. The CDR3 DNA reads TGTGCCAGCAGCCCGACTAGCGGTAAAGAGACCCAGTACTTC. Full variable domain (rest looked up from reference TRBV5-4 and TRBJ2-5): ETGVTQSPTHLIKTRGQQVTLRCSSQSGHNTVSWYQQALGQGPQFIFQYYREEENGRGNFPPRFSGLQFPNYSSELNVNALELDDSALYLCASSPTSGKETQYFGPGTRLLVL.

This clonotype showed up many times. This chain joins TRBV5-1 and TRBJ2-1; TRBD2 aligns across 10 bases. This CDR3 comprises 16 residues. V trimming: 0 bases; J trimming: 4 bases; junction bases outside the gene matches: 4. Germline-derived CDR1 and CDR2 are SGHRS and YFSETQ. CDR3 protein: CASSLATSGTYNEQFF. CDR3 nucleotide sequence: TGCGCCAGCAGCTTGGCCACTAGCGGGACGTACAATGAGCAGTTCTTC. The full variable domain, its missing parts supplied by reference TRBV5-1 and TRBJ2-1, is KAGVTQTPRYLIKTRGQQVTLSCSPISGHRSVSWYQQTPGQGLQFLFEYFSETQRNKGNFPGRFSGRQFSNSRSEMNVSTLELGDSALYLCASSLATSGTYNEQFFGPGTRLTVL.

This clonotype was detected only a few times. This clone may be a read error of a much larger clone one base away. V is TRBV15 and J is TRBJ1-5, with unresolved D. The V end was cut by 0 bases, the J end by 5 bases, with 2 bases between. The CDR3 totals 12 residues. Germline CDR1 LNHNV, CDR2 YYDKDF (reference sequence). CDR3 sequence: CATSRDHQPQHF. CDR3 coding DNA: TGTGCCACCAGCAGAGATCATCAGCCCCAGCATTTT.

This clonotype has at least ten counts. This sequence joins TRBV12-5 and TRBJ2-2, with 9 bases fitting TRBD1. The germline V gene encodes CDR1 LGHNT and CDR2 FRNRAP. V trimming: 4 bases; J trimming: 4 bases; junction bases outside the gene matches: 7. The CDR3 extends over 16 amino acids. The CDR3 reads CASGSSGTGSTGELFF. In DNA, the CDR3 is TGTGCTAGTGGTTCATCCGGGACAGGGAGCACCGGGGAGCTGTTTTTT.

This clonotype was picked up a small number of times. The V call is TRBV29-1, the J call TRBJ1-2; no clear D. The V gene's germline CDR1 is SQVTM and CDR2 ANQGSEA. There are 11 residues in the CDR3. Trimming cost V 3 bases and J 3 bases, with 5 bases left between them. CDR3 DNA sequence: TGCAGCGTTGAGCGCGACTATGGCTACACCTTC. Its protein is CSVERDYGYTF.

There are a few counts of this clonotype. The CDR3 protein is CSASTGGNRYEQYF. In nucleotides, the CDR3 is TGCAGTGCCTCTACAGGGGGCAACCGATACGAGCAGTACTTC. This chain uses TRBV20-1 with TRBJ2-7; 9 bases line up with TRBD1. J was trimmed by 4 bases and V by 6 bases; bases with no gene match: 10. Germline CDR1 DFQATT, CDR2 SNEGSKA (reference sequence). The CDR3 extends over 14 amino acids.

In its sample, this clonotype was seen a few times. The rearrangement uses TRBV4-1 and TRBJ2-1, with D maybe TRBD2 (7 bases). Germline lookup yields CDR1 MGHRA and CDR2 YSYEKL. Between the trimmed V and J ends, which lost 3 bases and 4 bases, there was a span of 13 bases. The CDR3 spans 15 residues. The CDR3 DNA follows: TGCGCCAGCAGCCAGGGGGGGCCGAAGTACAATGAGCAGTTCTTC. It is translated as CASSQGGPKYNEQFF.

This rearrangement joins TRBV3-1 to TRBJ1-1, with D maybe TRBD1 (6 bases). The CDR3 extends over 16 amino acids. The V gene lost 1 base and the J gene lost 4 bases, with 16 bases spanning the gap. Germline CDR1 LGHDT, CDR2 YNNKEL (reference sequence). Here the CDR3 reads CASSQAPPGAGTEAFF. In nucleotides, the CDR3 is TGTGCCAGCAGCCAAGCCCCCCCGGGGGCGGGCACTGAAGCTTTCTTT.

This clonotype was observed many times. The chain carries TRBV7-2 and TRBJ1-2; 9 bases map to TRBD1. The germline gives CDR1 SGHTA, CDR2 FQGNSA. The V and J ends lost 1 base and 8 bases, in that order; junction bases with no gene match: 8. This CDR3 contains 15 residues. The CDR3 reads CASSLGNRGREGYTF. The CDR3 DNA is TGTGCCAGCAGCTTAGGGAACAGGGGGCGCGAGGGCTACACCTTC.

This clonotype was observed at least ten times. This chain uses TRBV4-2 with TRBJ1-5; tentatively, D is TRBD1 (6 bases). CDR3 length: 15 amino acids. Per germline, CDR1 LGHNA and CDR2 YNFKEQ. Trimming stripped 0 bases from V and 6 bases from J, with 12 bases between. CDR3: CASSQERGGGQPQHF. In nucleotides, the CDR3 is TGTGCCAGCAGCCAAGAACGGGGGGGCGGTCAGCCCCAGCATTTT.

Ten or more counts support this clonotype. The chain joins TRBV7-9 to TRBJ2-1; TRBD1 is a possible D gene (5 bases). There are 13 residues in the CDR3. Trimming took off 6 bases at V and 9 bases at J, with 15 bases between the two ends. Per germline, CDR1 SEHNR and CDR2 FQNEAQ (reference sequence). The CDR3 loop is CASSSGALGEQFF. The CDR3 DNA reads TGTGCCAGCAGTAGTGGGGCGCTTGGTGAGCAGTTCTTC.

Ten or more counts support this clonotype. The chain carries TRBV12-3 or TRBV12-4 and TRBJ1-2; weak D call: TRBD1 (5 bases). The CDR3 is 15 amino acids. The ends were cut back, 3 bases at V and 6 bases at J, with 17 bases in the middle. The CDR3 protein is CASSLRVRVEDGYTF. The CDR3 nucleotides are TGTGCCAGCAGTTTGCGCGTCAGGGTAGAAGATGGCTACACCTTC.

The V and J genes are TRBV5-4 and TRBJ2-7; D gene uncertain. The CDR3 is 16 amino acids. The V gene's germline CDR1 is SGHNT and CDR2 YYREEE (reference sequence). V lost 3 bases and J lost 0, with 16 bases in between. CDR3 coding DNA: TGTGCCAGCAGCTCGGACGTTGCGGCTCACTCCTACGAGCAGTACTTC. Protein product: CASSSDVAAHSYEQYF.

The V and J genes are TRBV11-2 and TRBJ2-7, with a tentative D call TRBD1 (5 bases). Trimming took 0 bases from V and 3 from J, leaving 9 bases between them. The CDR3 runs to 14 residues. The V gene's germline CDR1 is SGHAT and CDR2 FQNNGV. The CDR3 reads CASSLDAGNYEQYF. DNA for the CDR3: TGTGCCAGCAGCTTAGATGCAGGGAACTACGAGCAGTACTTC.

This rearrangement joins TRBV18 to TRBJ1-1; TRBD1 is a possible D gene (6 bases). This CDR3 has 14 amino acids. In germline, CDR1 is KGHSH, CDR2 LQKENI. V was cut by 4 bases and J by 8 bases, with 17 bases left in between. CDR3 DNA: TGTGCCAGCTCACTTTGGACCAGGGGATCCGAAGCTTTCTTT. Encoded protein: CASSLWTRGSEAFF. Together with reference TRBV18 and TRBJ1-1, the CDR3 gives the full variable domain: NAGVMQNPRHLVRRRGQEARLRCSPMKGHSHVYWYRQLPEEGLKFMVYLQKENIIDESGMPKERFSAEFPKEGPSILRIQQVVRGDSAAYFCASSLWTRGSEAFFGQGTRLTVV.

This clonotype came up a few times. V gene TRBV6-2 or TRBV6-3 combines with J gene TRBJ2-1, with 13 bases that match TRBD2. The trim removed 6 bases at V and 6 bases at J, leaving 2 bases unmatched. Germline V lookup: CDR1 MNHEY, CDR2 SVGEGT. The CDR3 covers 14 residues. The CDR3 sequence: CASRTSGGFNEQFF. The CDR3 nucleotides read TGTGCCAGCAGGACTAGCGGGGGGTTCAATGAGCAGTTCTTC.

This clonotype occurred many times. The chain links TRBV12-3 or TRBV12-4 to TRBJ1-2, with a possible D match to TRBD1 (6 bases). The CDR3 runs to 13 residues. Deletions cut 8 bases from V and 0 bases from J, with 10 bases between. This chain's CDR3 is CASADSPNYGYTF. CDR3 in DNA: TGTGCCAGCGCGGACAGCCCTAACTATGGCTACACCTTC.

This clonotype was recorded many times. In DNA form, the CDR3 reads TGTGCCAGCAACTCTCAGGGGGTTTGGCCAGCTTTCTTT. It translates to CASNSQGVWPAFF. The chain links TRBV12-3 or TRBV12-4 to TRBJ1-1, with 7 bases lining up with TRBD1. CDR3 size: 13 residues. V gave up 7 bases and J gave up 10 bases; unmatched junction bases: 12.